This TCR beta chain was recorded in a study of blood T cells in healthy people across ages (dated by TCRdb to the mid-2010s). Background for the entire study: Template switching captured roughly one uniquely barcoded TCR beta cDNA molecule per two T cells in model experiments. Age-related changes in TCR beta repertoire diversity were measured in the study by deep sequencing normalized with unique cDNA molecular identifiers. The donors were split into four age groups: young (average around 17 years), middle-aged (around 40), aged (62) and long-lived (about 74). Two additional independent replicas of 1 million unique cDNA reads from the same blood draw were analyzed for two donors (one aged 18 to 30 and one aged 80 or older). To avoid experimental bias, donors of different ages were distributed randomly across sequencing lanes. The investigation overall reported the following: There was a strong correlation between observed TCR beta diversity and the percentage of naive T cells measured by flow cytometry. Since profiling was done on bulk unsorted PBMCs, naive and antigen-experienced compartments could not be conclusively compared. Compared with the aged group, more naive CD4+ T cells, fewer expanded clones and increased TCR diversity were shown by the long-lived group, suggesting age selection. Estimates of total diversity from one million sequenced T cells were regarded as lower bounds and underestimates. As age increased, observed TCR beta diversity per million T cells dropped in a roughly linear way, and a significant reduction was already evident by age approximately 40. Donor CMV infection status was unknown, potentially confounding age-related changes in expanded clonotypes.

For this clonotype: This receptor's antigen is unknown. Base qualities are missing; no much larger clone stands one base away.

The method was 5' RACE. Reads for this sample came from an Illumina HiSeq 2500. A second roughly 7 to 11 cycle PCR used a sample-barcoded 5' primer and a J-beta primer mix. Each TCR beta cDNA molecule received a unique molecular identifier from a template-switch 5' adaptor carrying 12 random nucleotides. At least 2.5 million CDR3-containing paired-end reads were obtained from each sample. The Mint cDNA synthesis kit, primed by a TRBC-specific oligonucleotide, was used to synthesize first-strand cDNA from all RNA. Following uracil-DNA glycosylase treatment, a first 18-cycle PCR with universal primers M1SS and BC2_uni_R was performed on all cDNA. The study's own analysis went as follows. Normalization of each sample was performed by random selection of 1 million high-quality reads, each carrying a distinct molecular identifier. Reads sharing molecular identifiers were discarded rather than binned into consensus sequences. MiTCR, with a Q25 quality threshold and the strictest error-elimination algorithm, was used for CDR3 identification, clonotype clustering and error correction. A nonparametric unseen species model with Euler transformation was used to estimate lower-bound total TCR beta diversity. Through fastp at Q25 and MiXCR, TCRdb rebuilt clones from the public reads, retaining in-frame beta chains. Rows are unified per CDR3 protein, each entry keeping the most common DNA and genes. The V and J calls were not made by the authors but by TCRdb's processing. The sample table lists over 600,000 distinct CDR3 sequences, around 50% of them with a count of one. The ten most abundant clones make up 15% to 20% of the sample.

Donors were 35 to 40 systemically healthy Caucasian individuals from Russia aged roughly 6 to 95 years. Roughly 9 milliliters of peripheral blood were drawn from each donor into EDTA-treated Vacutainer tubes. Ficoll-Paque density-gradient centrifugation was used to isolate PBMCs, with at least 7 million per sample. Trizol reagent was used to extract total RNA from PBMCs, with at least 5 micrograms per sample. The percentages of naive CD45RAhigh/CD27high T cells were determined by flow cytometry on a PBMC aliquot from every donor. V is reduced by 8 bases and J by 0 bases, leaving a spacing of 10 bases between them. The CDR3 covers 13 residues, taking in both the cysteine and the phenylalanine. Just CDR3 DNA is preserved here, 39 bases in frame from base 1. In the germline V gene, CDR1 corresponds to ENHRY and CDR2 to SYGVKD.

Sequencing used blood. The sequence derives from a man older than 75 in good health. This chain is built from TRBV10-3 and TRBJ1-1; the D gene is perhaps TRBD1, on 5 matching bases. The nucleotide sequence reads as follows: TGTGCCATCCTGACGGACATGAACACTGAAGCTTTCTTT. Its amino acids are CAILTDMNTEAFF.